This T cell receptor beta chain was documented in a study of cytomegalovirus exposure and HLA in healthy donors. Across the whole study: The same platform was used for the 130 or so validation repertoires and the 500 to 700 first-cohort repertoires, a later analysis reported.

Findings and limits, study-wide: Researchers counted around 170 TCR beta chains as cytomegalovirus-associated. A few chains linked to CMV were shown in vitro to be specific for CMV antigens. The majority of TCR sequences were rare, yet some public TCRs appeared in many donors.

The assay was immunoSEQ multiplex PCR, and TCRdb's table has in-frame clones only and misses some. This table has 100,000 to 150,000 clones, around 90% appearing once. This clone showed up just once. Its antigen is unidentified. This TCR was recovered from a woman between 18 and 29 years old in good health and CMV-seronegative. Material for sequencing was PBMCs.

Here the CDR3 DNA reads TGTGCCAGCGGACCCGTGTTGGGACAGGGAAGCTATGGCTACACCTTC. This gives the protein CASGPVLGQGSYGYTF. The chain joins TRBV7-3 to TRBJ1-2; 9 nucleotides line up with TRBD1. CDR1 is SGHTA, CDR2 FQGTGA, per germline. The CDR3 is 16 residues long. V lost 8 bases, J lost 4 bases, and 14 bases stayed unmatched.